This TCR beta chain was sequenced in a study of T-cell reconstitution after alpha-beta-depleted transplantation in children (dated by TCRdb to 2016 to 2018). General notes on the study: Using TCR repertoire profiling, the study quantitatively followed how T-cell immune reconstitution unfolded in children after TCRalphabeta/CD19-depleted allogeneic hematopoietic cell transplantation. Results the study describes overall, beyond this receptor: In some patients, high TCRbeta diversity at day 60 was attributed to recipient T cells and intrathymic progenitors that had survived conditioning. Over subsequent months, a decline in hyperexpanded clone frequencies was noted, and after one year, T-cell counts and TCRbeta diversity were mostly ascribed to newly produced T cells. The apparently early recovery of alphabetaT-cell counts about two months after transplant reportedly depended on only several hundred rapidly expanded clones that came from non-depleted graft cells.

The intended sense of this specimen's treatment or condition label: allogeneic hematopoietic cell transplantation with graft depleted of TCRalphabeta T cells and CD19 B cells. TCRalphabeta/CD19-depleted allogeneic hematopoietic cell grafts were given to the transplant recipients, all of whom were children. Of note for this clonotype: The antigen this receptor binds is unknown. No clone much larger than this one lies a single base away; base qualities are absent.

Library creation used PCR. Sequencing took place on an Illumina HiSeq 2500. TCR library preparation used molecular barcoding, with unique molecular identifiers applied to normalize quantification of the TCRbeta repertoire. TCRdb handled the public reads itself, with Q25 trimming in fastp and clone calling in MiXCR, and kept productive beta chains. Entries that share a CDR3 protein sequence are merged under the most common genes and DNA. The sample table shows a few hundred thousand distinct CDR3 sequences, and 25% to 30% are seen once. About 35% of the sample rests with the top ten. The germline V gene yields ENHRY for CDR1 and SYGVKD for CDR2. For this chain, trimming is 0 bases at the V end and 3 bases at the J end, and the number of junction bases without a gene match is 1. Reading from cysteine to phenylalanine, the CDR3 counts 15 amino acids. Only the CDR3 part of the read is kept: 45 bases, read in frame from the first base.

The receptor was derived from a boy under two years old with Wiskott-Aldrich syndrome, due to receive a stem cell transplant. Rearrangement joined TRBV10-3 to TRBJ2-5, and TRBD2 matches 10 of the central bases. Sequences were derived from PBMCs, sampled before TCRalphabeta/CD19-depleted stem cell transplant. This receptor carries the CDR3 CAISESGLAEETQYF. The DNA is TGTGCCATCAGTGAGTCCGGACTAGCGGAAGAGACCCAGTACTTC.